Presented here are 32 T cell receptor beta chains from one specimen sequenced in a study of blood T cell repertoires in COVID-19. The method was immunoSEQ multiplex PCR; TCRdb's version includes in-frame clones alone and lacks a portion of them. The table includes roughly 250,000 clones, around 90% detected once. Specimen: PBMCs or T cells enriched from blood (not recorded which). Receptor source: a woman in her forties or fifties who had recovered from COVID-19.

V and J are TRBV9 and TRBJ2-5, with a possible D match to TRBD2 (6 bases). The CDR3 contains 18 residues. Trimming pared 0 bases from V and 1 base from J, leaving 19 bases between. Germline CDR1 reads SGDLS; CDR2 reads YYNGEE. The CDR3 protein is CASSVDGGGARSQETQYF. CDR3 nucleotide sequence: TGTGCCAGCAGCGTAGACGGGGGTGGGGCAAGATCCCAAGAGACCCAGTACTTC. Variable domain in full (rest from reference TRBV9 and TRBJ2-5): DSGVTQTPKHLITATGQRVTLRCSPRSGDLSVYWYQQSLDQGLQFLIQYYNGEERAKGNILERFSAQQFPDLHSELNLSSLELGDSALYFCASSVDGGGARSQETQYFGPGTRLLVL.

V gene TRBV19 combines with J gene TRBJ1-5, with TRBD1 as a possible D gene (5 bases). Germline CDR1 is LNHDA and CDR2 is SQIVND (reference sequence). This CDR3 has 13 residues. CDR3 in amino acids: CGSGGLGNQPQHF. The CDR3 coding sequence is TGTGGATCCGGGGGTTTGGGCAATCAGCCCCAGCATTTT.

The V and J genes are TRBV9 and TRBJ2-6; D remains ambiguous. This CDR3 has 14 amino acids. In germline, CDR1 is SGDLS, CDR2 YYNGEE. The V and J ends lost 4 bases and 4 bases respectively, with 9 bases between them. In nucleotides, the CDR3 is TGTGCCAGCAGCTATCTATCGGGGGCCAACGTCCTGACTTTC. It encodes CASSYLSGANVLTF.

This chain connects TRBV6-5 to TRBJ2-5; D remains ambiguous. The CDR3 length is 11 residues. Germline V gene data show CDR1 as MNHEY and CDR2 as SVGAGI. Trimming left V 3 bases short and J 5 bases short, with 4 bases between. CDR3 sequence reads: CASSYGETQYF. Here the CDR3 DNA reads TGTGCCAGCAGTTATGGCGAGACCCAGTACTTC.

The gene calls are TRBV6-5 and TRBJ2-7; 9 positions agree with TRBD1. The junction had 2 bases not matched to a gene; V was cut back by 0 bases and J by 2 bases. In germline, CDR1 is MNHEY, CDR2 SVGAGI. This CDR3 region has 15 residues. CDR3 loop: CASSYSWDRAYEQYF. CDR3 nucleotide sequence: TGTGCCAGCAGTTACTCCTGGGACAGGGCCTACGAGCAGTACTTC.

This chain links TRBV7-3 with TRBJ2-5; TRBD1 aligns across 12 bases. V lost 5 bases to trimming and J lost 5 bases; unmatched junction nucleotides: 6. The CDR3 runs 15 residues. Germline lookup yields CDR1 SGHTA and CDR2 FQGTGA. The CDR3 sequence: CASSPGTGGTETQYF. The CDR3 DNA follows: TGTGCCAGCAGCCCCGGGACAGGGGGCACGGAGACCCAGTACTTC.

The chain uses TRBV11-2 and TRBJ1-4, with 8 bases that match TRBD1. This CDR3 has 14 residues. Losses at the gene ends were 5 bases for V and 7 bases for J; bases not matched to a gene: 6. Germline-derived CDR1 and CDR2 are SGHAT and FQNNGV. CDR3 in DNA: TGTGCCAGCAGCACCGGACAGGGATTTGAAAAACTGTTTTTT. Its translation is CASSTGQGFEKLFF.

The rearrangement joins TRBV4-1 to TRBJ2-7; 9 nucleotides line up with TRBD2. CDR3 length: 15 amino acids. CDR1 is MGHRA and CDR2 is YSYEKL in the germline V gene. The trim removed 3 bases at V and 4 bases at J, leaving 7 bases unmatched. CDR3: CASSQDLAGRYEQYF. CDR3 nucleotide sequence: TGCGCCAGCAGCCAGGATCTAGCGGGAAGGTACGAGCAGTACTTC.

The rearrangement joins TRBV11-2 to TRBJ2-1; unclear D gene. Germline CDR1 SGHAT, CDR2 FQNNGV. V was clipped by 1 base and J by 6 bases, with 16 bases between them. This CDR3 contains 16 residues. The CDR3 nucleotides are TGTGCCAGCAGCTTAGGAATGGCAACCCCCCTCAATGAGCAGTTCTTC. It specifies CASSLGMATPLNEQFF.

The chain carries TRBV20-1 and TRBJ2-1; the D is unclear. CDR1 is DFQATT and CDR2 is SNEGSKA in the germline V gene (reference sequence). Deletions cut 3 bases from V and 5 bases from J, with 8 bases between. This CDR3 has 12 residues. The CDR3 is CSASFQDNEQFF. The DNA of the CDR3 is TGCAGTGCTAGTTTTCAGGACAATGAGCAGTTCTTC.

The chain joins TRBV7-8 to TRBJ2-1; no clear D gene. Germline loops: CDR1 SGHVS, CDR2 FQNEAQ. V lost 7 bases and J 5 bases, leaving 15 bases between the germline ends. This CDR3 spans 14 amino acids. The CDR3: CASTFPGTHNEQFF. The DNA for the CDR3 is TGTGCCAGCACCTTCCCCGGTACCCACAATGAGCAGTTCTTC.

J is TRBJ2-1 and V is TRBV19, with 9 positions matching TRBD2. V lost 3 bases, J lost 8 bases, and 8 bases stayed unmatched. Per the germline V gene, CDR1 is LNHDA and CDR2 is SQIVND (reference sequence). The CDR3 consists of 15 residues. The CDR3 reads CASSMPLAGWYEQFF. CDR3 in DNA: TGTGCCAGTAGTATGCCTCTAGCGGGGTGGTATGAGCAGTTCTTC. The full variable domain, in which reference TRBV19 and TRBJ2-1 provide the parts outside the CDR3, is DGGITQSPKYLFRKEGQNVTLSCEQNLNHDAMYWYRQDPGQGLRLIYYSQIVNDFQKGDIAEGYSVSREKKESFPLTVTSAQKNPTAFYLCASSMPLAGWYEQFFGPGTRLTVL.

J is TRBJ2-5 and V is TRBV9; 8 nucleotides agree with TRBD2. The CDR3 has 16 amino acids. CDR1 and CDR2 (germline): SGDLS, YYNGEE. Losses at the gene ends were 0 bases for V and 5 bases for J; bases not matched to a gene: 9. CDR3 loop: CASSVGSLRGGETQYF. The DNA of the CDR3 is TGTGCCAGCAGCGTAGGGTCTCTGCGCGGGGGGGAGACCCAGTACTTC.

The V gene is TRBV28, the J gene TRBJ1-1; D is perhaps TRBD1 (6 bases). Germline loops: CDR1 MDHEN, CDR2 SYDVKM. The CDR3 is 14 amino acids. Trimming took 3 bases from V and 6 from J, leaving 14 bases between them. As DNA, the CDR3 is TGTGCCAGCAGTTTTGGGGACATAACCCCTGAAGCTTTCTTT. Translation: CASSFGDITPEAFF.

The chain couples TRBV11-2 to TRBJ1-3, with 9 bases that match TRBD1. The CDR3 contains 16 residues. Losses at the gene ends were 5 bases for V and 2 bases for J; bases not matched to a gene: 7. Germline lookup yields CDR1 SGHAT and CDR2 FQNNGV. In DNA, the CDR3 is TGTGCCAGCAGCAAGAAGAGGGACAGGGCTGGAAACACCATATATTTT. Residues: CASSKKRDRAGNTIYF.

The V gene is TRBV6-1, the J gene TRBJ2-2; 8 nucleotides align to TRBD1. With 2 bases clipped from V and 3 bases from J, the junction kept 2 bases outside the gene matches. The CDR3 sequence is 15 residues long. Germline V lookup: CDR1 MNHNS, CDR2 SASEGT. The CDR3 nucleotides read TGTGCCAGCAGTGAATCGACAGGGGACACCGGGGAGCTGTTTTTT. Amino acid sequence: CASSESTGDTGELFF.

The V gene is TRBV18, the J gene TRBJ2-7; D gene ambiguous. CDR3 length: 14 residues. Per the germline V gene, CDR1 is KGHSH and CDR2 is LQKENI. V lost 3 bases and J 4 bases, leaving 13 bases between the germline ends. DNA for the CDR3: TGTGCCAGCTCACCCCCAAACGCCGGTTACGAGCAGTACTTC. Its protein is CASSPPNAGYEQYF. Looking up the rest from reference TRBV18 and TRBJ2-7 gives the full variable domain: NAGVMQNPRHLVRRRGQEARLRCSPMKGHSHVYWYRQLPEEGLKFMVYLQKENIIDESGMPKERFSAEFPKEGPSILRIQQVVRGDSAAYFCASSPPNAGYEQYFGPGTRLTVT.

The V gene is TRBV3-1 (or the pseudogene TRBV3-2), the J gene TRBJ2-7, with 8 bases that match TRBD2. CDR3 size: 14 residues. V dropped 3 bases and J dropped 5; count of bases not matched to a gene: 6. From germline, CDR1 is LGHDT and CDR2 YNNKEL (reference sequence). Here the CDR3 DNA reads TGTGCCAGCAGCCAGGGACTAGTAAGGGACGAGCAGTACTTC. This encodes CASSQGLVRDEQYF.

This rearrangement joins TRBV3-1 (or the pseudogene TRBV3-2) to TRBJ2-1; TRBD1 agrees at 9 bases. The CDR3 is 14 residues long. Germline V gives CDR1 LGHDT, CDR2 YNNKEL (reference sequence). After removal of 4 bases from V and 6 bases from J, the junction contained 4 bases not matched to a gene. The CDR3 region is CASSPGTGTNEQFF. CDR3 sequence (DNA): TGTGCCAGCAGCCCGGGGACAGGGACCAATGAGCAGTTCTTC.

This rearrangement joins TRBV30 to TRBJ2-7; TRBD2 matches 10 bases. Trimming took 2 bases from V and 2 from J; bases not matched to a gene: 12. The CDR3 spans 17 residues. The germline V gene has CDR1 GTSNPN and CDR2 SVGIG (reference sequence). The CDR3 sequence is CAWSYHATSGFAYEQYF. In DNA, the CDR3 is TGTGCCTGGAGTTACCACGCGACTAGCGGGTTCGCCTACGAGCAGTACTTC.

This chain joins TRBV24-1 and TRBJ2-2, with D unresolved. Per germline, CDR1 KGHDR and CDR2 SFDVKD. The CDR3 consists of 15 residues. V lost 0 bases, J lost 4 bases, and 8 bases lay in between. The CDR3 coding sequence is TGTGCCACCAGTGATTTGTTGCAGGCCACCGGGGAGCTGTTTTTT. Protein product: CATSDLLQATGELFF.

This clone was seen a few times. This rearrangement joins TRBV6-2 or TRBV6-3 to TRBJ1-2, with D tentatively TRBD1 (5 bases). The CDR3 is 14 amino acids. CDR1 is MNHEY, CDR2 SVGEGT, per germline. The V end was cut by 2 bases, the J end by 2 bases, with 9 bases between. The CDR3 spells CASSYRGDNYGYTF. The DNA for the CDR3 is TGTGCCAGCAGTTACAGGGGCGACAACTATGGCTACACCTTC.

This chain uses TRBV10-1 with TRBJ2-2, with 8 bases identical to TRBD2. From germline, CDR1 is WNHNN and CDR2 SYGVQD (reference sequence). Unmatched junction bases numbered 3, after V lost 2 bases and J lost 4 bases. This CDR3 contains 15 residues. This chain's CDR3 is CASSEIAGFTGELFF. CDR3 sequence (DNA): TGCGCCAGCAGTGAGATAGCGGGGTTCACCGGGGAGCTGTTTTTT.

This chain connects TRBV18 to TRBJ2-7; possible D gene TRBD1, 6 bases. The CDR3 is 14 residues long. Germline values: CDR1 KGHSH, CDR2 LQKENI. V was trimmed by 4 bases and J by 5 bases, leaving 15 bases between them. The chain's CDR3 is CASSRDRWVDEQYF. CDR3 sequence (DNA): TGTGCCAGCTCACGCGACAGGTGGGTCGACGAGCAGTACTTC.

This chain uses TRBV2 with TRBJ1-1, with TRBD1 identical over 10 bases. The CDR3 extends over 15 amino acids. V was pared by 6 bases and J by 3 bases, with 7 bases of the junction left unmatched. Germline V gene lookup returns CDR1 SNHLY and CDR2 FYNNEI. This CDR3 reads CASRLDRGQYTEAFF. The CDR3 bases are TGTGCCAGCAGGTTAGACAGGGGGCAGTACACTGAAGCTTTCTTT.

The J gene is TRBJ2-7, the V gene TRBV9; 13 bases are shared with TRBD2. V lost 0 bases to trimming and J lost 3 bases; unmatched junction nucleotides: 6. CDR1 is SGDLS and CDR2 is YYNGEE in the germline V gene. The CDR3 has 17 amino acids. In nucleotides, the CDR3 is TGTGCCAGCAGCGTAGGGACTAGCGGGGGCATTGTCTACGAGCAGTACTTC. Protein: CASSVGTSGGIVYEQYF.

This rearrangement joins TRBV7-9 to TRBJ2-1; 10 positions agree with TRBD2. From germline, CDR1 is SEHNR and CDR2 FQNEAQ (reference sequence). V shed 5 bases and J 12 bases; nucleotides not matched to a gene: 1. This CDR3 is built from 11 residues. In DNA, the CDR3 is TGTGCCAGCAGCCGACTAGCGGGGCAGTTCTTC. This sequence encodes CASSRLAGQFF.

The chain combines TRBV5-1 with TRBJ2-5; the D gene is possibly TRBD2 (5 bases). Germline values: CDR1 SGHRS, CDR2 YFSETQ. The CDR3 totals 16 residues. V lost 5 bases and J lost 5, with 22 bases in between. CDR3 sequence reads: CASRPAGSSRTETQYF. The CDR3, as DNA: TGCGCCAGCAGACCTGCCGGGTCCTCAAGGACTGAGACCCAGTACTTC.

The chain employs TRBV11-2 and TRBJ2-7; a possible D gene is TRBD2 (7 bases). V was clipped by 6 bases and J by 0 bases, with 15 bases between them. This CDR3 spans 15 amino acids. Germline lookup yields CDR1 SGHAT and CDR2 FQNNGV. This chain's CDR3 is CASSSTRGASYEQYF. In DNA form, the CDR3 reads TGTGCCAGCAGTTCGACTCGGGGGGCCTCCTACGAGCAGTACTTC. Full variable domain (rest looked up from reference TRBV11-2 and TRBJ2-7): EAGVAQSPRYKIIEKRQSVAFWCNPISGHATLYWYQQILGQGPKLLIQFQNNGVVDDSQLPKDRFSAERLKGVDSTLKIQPAKLEDSAVYLCASSSTRGASYEQYFGPGTRLTVT.

The chain couples TRBV28 to TRBJ1-1; perhaps TRBD1 as D (5 bases). The germline gives CDR1 MDHEN, CDR2 SYDVKM. CDR3 length: 14 residues. V gave up 5 bases and J gave up 8 bases, with 18 bases separating them. The CDR3 reads CASSLGGELTEAFF. The DNA for the CDR3 is TGTGCCAGCAGTCTGGGGGGGGAGCTCACGGAAGCTTTCTTT.

The V call is TRBV7-8, the J call TRBJ2-1, with D possibly TRBD1 on 6 matching bases. The CDR3 runs to 18 residues. Germline CDR1 reads SGHVS; CDR2 reads FQNEAQ. With 0 bases removed from V and 7 bases from J, the gap between germline ends came to 22 bases. CDR3: CASSLAEPQGPIGNEQFF. The CDR3 DNA reads as TGTGCCAGCAGCTTAGCGGAACCTCAGGGGCCGATTGGGAATGAGCAGTTCTTC.

The gene calls are TRBV6-5 and TRBJ1-1; no definite D call. The CDR3 extends over 14 amino acids. V lost 0 bases and J lost 8, with 13 bases in between. The germline CDR1 and CDR2 sequences are MNHEY and SVGAGI. In DNA form, the CDR3 reads TGTGCCAGCAGTTACTCGAGTGGGAGAGACGAAGCTTTCTTT. This encodes CASSYSSGRDEAFF.